This is a list of T cell receptor beta chains from one sample in a study of cytomegalovirus exposure and HLA in healthy donors. The protocol was immunoSEQ multiplex PCR, while the TCRdb copy is restricted to in-frame clones and leaves out a portion. The sample comprises about 160,000 clones, roughly 85% of which are singletons, and 1% rests with the top ten. Sequenced: PBMCs. The source is a boy between 2 and 15 years old in good health and CMV-seronegative. The CDR3 runs from the conserved cysteine through the conserved F or W. D genes are given only for firm matches. Only part of the rows carry a size: once, few, many, or a class if the clone is expanded.

NA,NA,TRBV7-3,TRBJ2-1,TGTGCCAGCAGCTCGGACTCCTACTACTACAATGAGCAGTTCTTC,CASSSDSYYYNEQFF
NA,NA,TRBV5-4,TRBJ1-1,TGTGCCAGCAGCTCCACAGGGAAAACTGAAGCTTTCTTT,CASSSTGKTEAFF
TRBD2,NA,TRBV7-2,TRBJ2-3,TGTGCCAGCAGCTGGCGGGAGCCCAGGGTCACCACAGATACGCAGTATTTT,CASSWREPRVTTDTQYF
NA,once,TRBV5-1,TRBJ1-1,TGCGCCAGCAGCCTACCGGGTAGAGGGGGCACTGAAGCTTTCTTT,CASSLPGRGGTEAFF
TRBD1,NA,TRBV28,TRBJ1-1,TGTGCCAGCAGTTTATCTTTCCGACAGGGGGCAATGAACACTGAAGCTTTCTTT,CASSLSFRQGAMNTEAFF
TRBD2,NA,TRBV28,TRBJ2-7,TGTGCCAGCAGTCCTCAAGCGGGAGTGTATTCCTACGAGCAGTACTTC,CASSPQAGVYSYEQYF
TRBD2,NA,TRBV28,TRBJ2-3,TGTGCCAGCAGTTCTATAGCGGGGCTGAGCACAGATACGCAGTATTTT,CASSSIAGLSTDTQYF
NA,NA,TRBV7-2,TRBJ2-1,TGTGCCAGCAGCTGGAGTAGGGAGCAGTTCTTC,CASSWSREQFF
NA,NA,TRBV30,TRBJ2-2,TGTGCCTGGAGTGGGACACCCACCGGGGAGCTGTTTTTT,CAWSGTPTGELFF
NA,NA,TRBV30,TRBJ2-1,TGTGCCTGGAGTGTGAGGAATGAGCAGTTCTTC,CAWSVRNEQFF
TRBD2,NA,TRBV15,TRBJ2-1,TGTGCCACCAGCCCACGCCCCGGACTAGCGGGAGGTTATTGGGAGCAGTTCTTC,CATSPRPGLAGGYWEQFF
NA,NA,TRBV2,TRBJ1-1,TGTGCCAGCACCCTGTCCAGGGATGTGGTGGTGAGTACTGAAGCTTTCTTT,CASTLSRDVVVSTEAFF
TRBD1,NA,TRBV7-9,TRBJ2-1,TGTGCCAGCACAGGGGGCGGGCTTTCCTACAATGAGCAGTTCTTC,CASTGGGLSYNEQFF
TRBD1,NA,TRBV5-5,TRBJ1-6,TGTGCCAGCAGCCCGACACAGGGGGCTAATTCGCCCCTCCACTTT,CASSPTQGANSPLHF
NA,NA,TRBV5-1,TRBJ2-2,TGCGCCAGCAGCTTCGCAGGGATGGGCACCGGGGAGCTGTTTTTT,CASSFAGMGTGELFF
NA,NA,TRBV11-2,TRBJ2-1,TGTGCCAGCAGCCAGTACACCCGCTCCTACAATGAGCAGTTCTTC,CASSQYTRSYNEQFF
NA,once,TRBV28,TRBJ2-5,TGTGCCAGCAGCCTCCCCGGGGGAGAGACCCAGTACTTC,CASSLPGGETQYF
NA,NA,TRBV4-1,TRBJ2-3,TGCGCCAGCAGCCAAGATCCGAGACGGGTCACAGATACGCAGTATTTT,CASSQDPRRVTDTQYF
NA,once,TRBV7-8,TRBJ1-3,TGTGCCAGCAGCTTAGTCGAGCCGAGCTCTGGAAACACCATATATTTT,CASSLVEPSSGNTIYF
NA,NA,TRBV29-1,TRBJ1-2,TGCAGCGTTGAATTAGGGGTACGTGGCTACACCTTC,CSVELGVRGYTF
TRBD2,NA,TRBV28,TRBJ2-2,TGTGCCAGCAGTTCGGGGGAAGCGGGGGGGCCCGGGGAGCTGTTTTTT,CASSSGEAGGPGELFF
NA,NA,TRBV21-1,TRBJ1-5,TGTGCCAGCAGCAAAGGTTACGGACACCCCACCCAGGGGAATCAGCCCCAGCATTTT,CASSKGYGHPTQGNQPQHF
TRBD1,NA,TRBV2,TRBJ1-2,TGTGCCAGCACCGAGGGTATGGAGGGCAGGGGGAATATTGGCTACACCTTC,CASTEGMEGRGNIGYTF
NA,NA,TRBV9,TRBJ2-7,TGTGCCAGCAGCGTAAGTTCGTCAGGCGCCCCCTACGAGCAGTACTTC,CASSVSSSGAPYEQYF
NA,NA,TRBV7-9,TRBJ1-5,TGTGCCAGCAGCGCTGACGGGGGCAATCAGCCCCAGCATTTT,CASSADGGNQPQHF
TRBD1,NA,TRBV7-9,TRBJ1-2,TGTTCCAGCAGCCGACAGGGGTACTATGGCTACACCTTC,CSSSRQGYYGYTF
TRBD2,NA,TRBV9,TRBJ2-5,TGTGCCAGCAGCGTAGGACTAGCGGGTCTGGAAGAGACCCAGTACTTC,CASSVGLAGLEETQYF
TRBD1,NA,TRBV9,TRBJ1-2,TGTGCCAGCAGCGCCGGGACAGGGGCCTTAGGGCGGACTGGAAAGAACTATGGCTACACCTTC,CASSAGTGALGRTGKNYGYTF
TRBD1,NA,TRBV5-5,TRBJ1-2,TGTGCCAGCAGCGGAATACTGGCGACAGGGGGCTTTCGGGGCTACACCTTC,CASSGILATGGFRGYTF
TRBD2,NA,TRBV19,TRBJ2-1,TGTGCCAGTCAACTAGCGGGGGGCTACAATGAGCAGTTCTTC,CASQLAGGYNEQFF
NA,NA,TRBV11-2,TRBJ1-3,TGTGCCAGCAGCCAGGGGACGTCTGGAAACACCATATATTTT,CASSQGTSGNTIYF
NA,NA,TRBV7-8,TRBJ2-2,TGTGCCAGCAGCTTCAAATATCCGAACTCGCGGGGACACACCGGGGAGCTGTTTTTT,CASSFKYPNSRGHTGELFF
TRBD2,NA,TRBV4-1,TRBJ2-3,TGCGCCAGCAGCTCCGGACTAGCGGCGGATACGCAGTATTTT,CASSSGLAADTQYF
NA,NA,TRBV7-9,TRBJ1-2,TGTTCCAGCAGCCACCTAAAAGGAGGGTACTATGGCTACACCTTC,CSSSHLKGGYYGYTF
NA,NA,TRBV14,TRBJ1-2,TGTGCCAGCAGCCAAGAGACCGGGGATTCCTATGGCTACACCTTC,CASSQETGDSYGYTF
NA,once,TRBV15,TRBJ2-7,TGTGCCACCAGCAGCGACTTCTACGAGCAGTACTTC,CATSSDFYEQYF
NA,NA,TRBV5-1,TRBJ2-2,TGCGCCAGCAGTCGGGTCCAGGGAAACACCGGGGAGCTGTTTTTT,CASSRVQGNTGELFF
TRBD1,NA,TRBV30,TRBJ2-2,TGTGCCTGGAGTGTTGCAGGGGGCGTAGGTATCGGGGAGCTGTTTTTT,CAWSVAGGVGIGELFF
NA,NA,TRBV6-5,TRBJ2-7,TGTGCCAGCAGTTACTCGATTCGGACAGCGCTAGACGAGCAGTACTTC,CASSYSIRTALDEQYF
TRBD1,NA,TRBV28,TRBJ2-3,TGTGCCAGCAGTTCGTGGGGACCGACAGGGGGCCGGGCAGATACGCAGTATTTT,CASSSWGPTGGRADTQYF
NA,NA,TRBV27,TRBJ2-7,TGTGCCAGCAGTTTATGGGACACCTACGAGCAGTACTTC,CASSLWDTYEQYF
TRBD1,NA,TRBV19,TRBJ1-1,TGTGCCAGTATATGGCGTCCGGGACAGGGTGGGTCTGAAGCTTTCTTT,CASIWRPGQGGSEAFF
NA,NA,TRBV11-3,TRBJ1-1,TGTGCCAGCAGCTTAGGGCAGGCTAAGACGGCTTTCTTT,CASSLGQAKTAFF
TRBD1,few,TRBV6-5,TRBJ1-6,TGTGCCAGCAGTTCGAACAGGGGTTACTCACCCCTCCACTTT,CASSSNRGYSPLHF
TRBD1,NA,TRBV27,TRBJ1-2,TGTGCCAGCAGTTCAGGGACAGCAGGGGCCTACACCTTC,CASSSGTAGAYTF
TRBD1,NA,TRBV9,TRBJ1-1,TGTGCCAGCAGGGACAGGTCCGGGACTGAAGCTTTCTTT,CASRDRSGTEAFF
TRBD2,NA,TRBV9,TRBJ2-5,TGTGCCAGCAGCGTGGATAGCGGGGGACAAGAGACCCAGTACTTC,CASSVDSGGQETQYF
NA,NA,TRBV11-2,TRBJ1-1,TGTGCCAGCAGGCCCTCCAGGGGCGGGACTGAAGCTTTCTTT,CASRPSRGGTEAFF